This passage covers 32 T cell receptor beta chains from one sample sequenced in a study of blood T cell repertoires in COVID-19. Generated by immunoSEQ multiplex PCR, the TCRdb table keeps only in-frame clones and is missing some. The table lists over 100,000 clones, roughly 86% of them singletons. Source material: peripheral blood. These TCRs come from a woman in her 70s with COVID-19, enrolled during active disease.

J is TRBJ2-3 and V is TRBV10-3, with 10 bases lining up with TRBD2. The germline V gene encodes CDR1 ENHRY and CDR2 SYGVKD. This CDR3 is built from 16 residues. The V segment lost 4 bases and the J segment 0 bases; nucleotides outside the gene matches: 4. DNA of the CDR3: TGTGCCATCAGTGCTCAGCGGGGGGGAAGCACAGATACGCAGTATTTT. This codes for CAISAQRGGSTDTQYF.

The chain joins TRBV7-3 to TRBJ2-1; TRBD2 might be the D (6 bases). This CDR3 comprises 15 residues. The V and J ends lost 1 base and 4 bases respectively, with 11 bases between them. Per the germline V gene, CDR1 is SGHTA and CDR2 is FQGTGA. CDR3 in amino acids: CASSLRRASYNEQFF. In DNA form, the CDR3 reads TGTGCCAGCAGCTTAAGGAGGGCTTCATACAATGAGCAGTTCTTC.

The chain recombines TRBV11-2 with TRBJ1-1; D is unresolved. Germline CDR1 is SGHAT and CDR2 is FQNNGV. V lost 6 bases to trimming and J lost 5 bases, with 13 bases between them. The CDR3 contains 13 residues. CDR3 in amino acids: CASRPALGTEAFF. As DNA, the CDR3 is TGTGCCAGCAGACCAGCCCTCGGGACTGAAGCTTTCTTT.

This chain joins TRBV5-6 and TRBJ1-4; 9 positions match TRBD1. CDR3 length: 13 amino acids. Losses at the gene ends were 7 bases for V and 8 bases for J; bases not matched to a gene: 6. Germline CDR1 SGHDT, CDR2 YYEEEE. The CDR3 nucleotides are TGTGCCAGCGGTCCGGACAGGGGAGAAAAACTGTTTTTT. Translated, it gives CASGPDRGEKLFF.

The CDR3 DNA reads as TGTGCCAGCAGACAAGGGGATACAGATACGCAGTATTTT. It is translated as CASRQGDTDTQYF. The rearrangement joins TRBV21-1 to TRBJ2-3; TRBD1 reflects the table's D call only, with no check against the DNA. TRBV21-1 has pseudogene status. The CDR3 runs to 13 residues.

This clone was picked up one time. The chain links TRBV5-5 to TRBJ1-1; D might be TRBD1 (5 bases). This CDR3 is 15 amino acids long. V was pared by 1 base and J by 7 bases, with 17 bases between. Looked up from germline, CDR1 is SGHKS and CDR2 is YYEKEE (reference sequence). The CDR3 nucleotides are TGTGCCAGCAGCTTGAGGGCCCAGGGATTCCATGAAGCTTTCTTT. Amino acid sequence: CASSLRAQGFHEAFF.

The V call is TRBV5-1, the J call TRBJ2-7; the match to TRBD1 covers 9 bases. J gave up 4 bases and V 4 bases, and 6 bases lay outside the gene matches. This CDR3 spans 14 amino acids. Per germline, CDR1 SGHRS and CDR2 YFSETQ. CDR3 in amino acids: CASSPGQGLYEQYF. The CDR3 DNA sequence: TGCGCCAGCAGCCCTGGACAGGGGTTATACGAGCAGTACTTC.

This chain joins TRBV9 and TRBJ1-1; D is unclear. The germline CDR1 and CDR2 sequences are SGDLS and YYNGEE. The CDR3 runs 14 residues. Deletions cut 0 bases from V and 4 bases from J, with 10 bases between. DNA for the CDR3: TGTGCCAGCAGCGTAGCTATCTTGCCCACTGAAGCTTTCTTT. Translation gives CASSVAILPTEAFF.

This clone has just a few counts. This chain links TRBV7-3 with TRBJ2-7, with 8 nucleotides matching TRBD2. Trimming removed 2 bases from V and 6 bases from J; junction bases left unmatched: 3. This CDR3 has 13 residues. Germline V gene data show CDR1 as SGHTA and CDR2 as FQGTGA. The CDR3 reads CASSLASGGEQYF. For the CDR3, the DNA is TGTGCCAGCAGCTTAGCGAGCGGGGGCGAGCAGTACTTC.

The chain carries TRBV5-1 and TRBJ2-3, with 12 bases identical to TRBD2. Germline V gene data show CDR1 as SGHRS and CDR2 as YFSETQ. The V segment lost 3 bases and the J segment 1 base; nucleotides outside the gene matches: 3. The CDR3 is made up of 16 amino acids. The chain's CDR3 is CASSSRLAGGTDTQYF. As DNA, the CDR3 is TGCGCCAGCAGCTCCCGACTAGCGGGGGGCACAGATACGCAGTATTTT.

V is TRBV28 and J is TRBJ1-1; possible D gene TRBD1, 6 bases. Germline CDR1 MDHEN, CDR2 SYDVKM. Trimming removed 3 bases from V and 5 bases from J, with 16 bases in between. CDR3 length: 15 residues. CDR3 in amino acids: CASSFPQGSETEAFF. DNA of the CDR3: TGTGCCAGCAGTTTCCCTCAGGGGTCTGAAACTGAAGCTTTCTTT.

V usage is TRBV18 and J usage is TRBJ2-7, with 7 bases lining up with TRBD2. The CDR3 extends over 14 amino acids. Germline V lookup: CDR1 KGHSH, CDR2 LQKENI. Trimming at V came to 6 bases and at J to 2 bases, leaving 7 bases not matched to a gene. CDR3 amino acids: CASSQGEGPYEQYF. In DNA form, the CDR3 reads TGTGCCAGCTCTCAAGGGGAGGGTCCCTACGAGCAGTACTTC.

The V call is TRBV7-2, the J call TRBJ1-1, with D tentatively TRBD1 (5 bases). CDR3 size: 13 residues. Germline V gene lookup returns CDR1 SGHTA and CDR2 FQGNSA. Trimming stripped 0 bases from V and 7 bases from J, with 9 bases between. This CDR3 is CASSLARDSEAFF. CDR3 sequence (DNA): TGTGCCAGCAGCTTAGCGCGTGACAGTGAAGCTTTCTTT. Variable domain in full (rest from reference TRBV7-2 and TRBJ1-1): GAGVSQSPSNKVTEKGKDVELRCDPISGHTALYWYRQSLGQGLEFLIYFQGNSAPDKSGLPSDRFSAERTGGSVSTLTIQRTQQEDSAVYLCASSLARDSEAFFGQGTRLTVV.

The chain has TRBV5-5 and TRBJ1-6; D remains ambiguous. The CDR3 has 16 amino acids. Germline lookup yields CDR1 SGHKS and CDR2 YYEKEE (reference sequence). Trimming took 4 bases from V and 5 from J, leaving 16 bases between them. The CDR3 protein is CASSPGTERNNSPLHF. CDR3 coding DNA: TGTGCCAGCAGCCCGGGAACGGAACGGAATAATTCACCCCTCCACTTT.

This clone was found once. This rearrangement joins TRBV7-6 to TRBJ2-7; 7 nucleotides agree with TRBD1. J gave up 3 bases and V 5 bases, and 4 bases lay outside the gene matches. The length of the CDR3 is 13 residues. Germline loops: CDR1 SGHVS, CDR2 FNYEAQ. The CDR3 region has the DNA TGTGCCAGCAGCCATAGACAGGGCTACGAGCAGTACTTC. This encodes CASSHRQGYEQYF.

CDR3 protein: CASSLASGGYHEQYF. The CDR3, as DNA: TGTGCCAGCAGCTTGGCCAGCGGGGGGTACCACGAGCAGTACTTC. V usage is TRBV5-6 and J usage is TRBJ2-7; 9 nucleotides match TRBD2. Germline CDR1 and CDR2: SGHDT and YYEEEE. This CDR3 region has 15 residues. V lost 0 bases and J lost 5; bases outside the gene matches: 6.

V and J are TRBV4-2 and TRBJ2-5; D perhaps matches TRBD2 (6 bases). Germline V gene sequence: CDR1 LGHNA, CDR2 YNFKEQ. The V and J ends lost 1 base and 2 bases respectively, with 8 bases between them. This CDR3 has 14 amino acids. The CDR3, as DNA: TGTGCCAGCAGCCAAGGGGGGACTCAAGAGACCCAGTACTTC. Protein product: CASSQGGTQETQYF.

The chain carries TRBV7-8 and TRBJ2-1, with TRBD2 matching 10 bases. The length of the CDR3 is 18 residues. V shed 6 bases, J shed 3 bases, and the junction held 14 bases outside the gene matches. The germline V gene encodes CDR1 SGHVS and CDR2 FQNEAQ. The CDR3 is CASRSSLLAGYLYNEQFF. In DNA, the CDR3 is TGTGCCAGCAGATCATCCCTACTAGCGGGGTACCTCTACAATGAGCAGTTCTTC.

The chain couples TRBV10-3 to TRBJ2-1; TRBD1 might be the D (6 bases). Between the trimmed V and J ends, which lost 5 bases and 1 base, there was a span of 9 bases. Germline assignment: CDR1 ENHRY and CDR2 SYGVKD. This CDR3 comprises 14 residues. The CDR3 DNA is TGTGCCATCAGTACCGGGACATCCTACAATGAGCAGTTCTTC. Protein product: CAISTGTSYNEQFF.

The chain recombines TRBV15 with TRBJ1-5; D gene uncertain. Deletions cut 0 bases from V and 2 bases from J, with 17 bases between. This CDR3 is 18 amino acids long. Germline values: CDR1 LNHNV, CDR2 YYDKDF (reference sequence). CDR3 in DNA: TGTGCCACCAGCAGAGACCCACGTCAGGCGGGTGGCAATCAGCCCCAGCATTTT. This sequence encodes CATSRDPRQAGGNQPQHF.

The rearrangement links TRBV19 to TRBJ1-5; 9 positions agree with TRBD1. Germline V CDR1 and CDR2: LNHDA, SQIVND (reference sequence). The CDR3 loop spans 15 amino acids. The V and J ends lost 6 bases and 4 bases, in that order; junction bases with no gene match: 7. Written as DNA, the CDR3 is TGTGCCAGTAGAAAGTCTGGACAGGGGAATCAGCCCCAGCATTTT. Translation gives CASRKSGQGNQPQHF.

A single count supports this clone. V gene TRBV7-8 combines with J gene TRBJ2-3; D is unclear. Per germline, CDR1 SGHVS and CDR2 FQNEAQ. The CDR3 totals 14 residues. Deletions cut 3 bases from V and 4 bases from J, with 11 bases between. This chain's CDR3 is CASSFFNPPDTQYF. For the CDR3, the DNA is TGTGCCAGCAGCTTTTTCAATCCCCCAGATACGCAGTATTTT.

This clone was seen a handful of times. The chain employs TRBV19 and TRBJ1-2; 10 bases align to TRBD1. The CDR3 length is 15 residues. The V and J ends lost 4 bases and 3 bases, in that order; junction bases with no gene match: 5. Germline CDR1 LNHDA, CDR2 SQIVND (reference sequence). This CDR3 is CASSTTGGADYGYTF. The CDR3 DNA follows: TGTGCCAGTAGTACGACAGGGGGCGCGGACTATGGCTACACCTTC. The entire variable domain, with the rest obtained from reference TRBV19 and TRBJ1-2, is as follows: DGGITQSPKYLFRKEGQNVTLSCEQNLNHDAMYWYRQDPGQGLRLIYYSQIVNDFQKGDIAEGYSVSREKKESFPLTVTSAQKNPTAFYLCASSTTGGADYGYTFGSGTRLTVV.

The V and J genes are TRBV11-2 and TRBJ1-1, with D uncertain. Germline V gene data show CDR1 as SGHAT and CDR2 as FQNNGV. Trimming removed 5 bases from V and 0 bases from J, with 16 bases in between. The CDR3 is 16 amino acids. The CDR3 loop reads CASSQRELGMNTEAFF. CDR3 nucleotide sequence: TGTGCCAGCAGCCAACGGGAATTGGGGATGAACACTGAAGCTTTCTTT.

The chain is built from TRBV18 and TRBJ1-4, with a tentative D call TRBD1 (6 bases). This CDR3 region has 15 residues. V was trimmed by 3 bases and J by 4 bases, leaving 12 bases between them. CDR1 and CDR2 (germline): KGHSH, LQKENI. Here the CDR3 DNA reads TGTGCCAGCTCACCGGCGGGGGGCCTTAATGAAAAACTGTTTTTT. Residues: CASSPAGGLNEKLFF. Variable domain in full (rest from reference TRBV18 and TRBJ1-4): NAGVMQNPRHLVRRRGQEARLRCSPMKGHSHVYWYRQLPEEGLKFMVYLQKENIIDESGMPKERFSAEFPKEGPSILRIQQVVRGDSAAYFCASSPAGGLNEKLFFGSGTQLSVL.

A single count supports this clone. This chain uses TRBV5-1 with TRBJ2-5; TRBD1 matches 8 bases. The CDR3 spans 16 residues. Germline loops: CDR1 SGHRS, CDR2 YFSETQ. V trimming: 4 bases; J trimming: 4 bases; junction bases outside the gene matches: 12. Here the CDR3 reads CASSNEGTGRGETQYF. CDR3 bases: TGCGCCAGCAGCAACGAGGGGACAGGACGGGGAGAGACCCAGTACTTC. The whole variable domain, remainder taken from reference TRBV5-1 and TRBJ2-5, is KAGVTQTPRYLIKTRGQQVTLSCSPISGHRSVSWYQQTPGQGLQFLFEYFSETQRNKGNFPGRFSGRQFSNSRSEMNVSTLELGDSALYLCASSNEGTGRGETQYFGPGTRLLVL.

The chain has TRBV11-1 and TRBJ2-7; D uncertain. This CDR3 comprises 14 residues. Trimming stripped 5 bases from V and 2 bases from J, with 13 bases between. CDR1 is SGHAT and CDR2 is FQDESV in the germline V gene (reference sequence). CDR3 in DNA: TGTGCCAGCAGCCCTCAAAGCGTAGCCTACGAGCAGTACTTC. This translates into CASSPQSVAYEQYF.

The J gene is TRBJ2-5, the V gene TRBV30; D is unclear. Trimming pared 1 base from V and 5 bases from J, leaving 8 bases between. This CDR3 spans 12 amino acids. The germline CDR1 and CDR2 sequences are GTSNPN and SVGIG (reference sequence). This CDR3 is CAWSARSETQYF. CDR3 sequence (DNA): TGTGCCTGGAGTGCTCGTTCGGAGACCCAGTACTTC.

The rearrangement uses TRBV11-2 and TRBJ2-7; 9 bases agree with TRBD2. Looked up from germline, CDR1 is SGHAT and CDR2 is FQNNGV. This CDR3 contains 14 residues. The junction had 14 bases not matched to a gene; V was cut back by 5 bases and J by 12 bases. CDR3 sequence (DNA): TGTGCCAGCAGCCACCCGGGACTAGCCAACAGGCGGTACTTC. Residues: CASSHPGLANRRYF.

DNA for the CDR3: TGTGCCAGCAGCCAAGGGTCAGCAGGGGGCCTTGGCTACACCTTC. It specifies CASSQGSAGGLGYTF. The chain is built from TRBV3-1 (or the pseudogene TRBV3-2) and TRBJ1-2, with 8 nucleotides matching TRBD1. V shed 1 base and J 7 bases; nucleotides not matched to a gene: 8. This CDR3 contains 15 residues. Germline V gives CDR1 LGHDT, CDR2 YNNKEL (reference sequence).

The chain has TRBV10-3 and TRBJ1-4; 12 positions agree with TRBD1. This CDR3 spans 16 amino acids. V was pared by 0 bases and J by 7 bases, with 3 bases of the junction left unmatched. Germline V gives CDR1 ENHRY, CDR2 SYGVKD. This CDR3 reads CAISESGQGAFEKLFF. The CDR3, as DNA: TGTGCCATCAGTGAGTCGGGACAGGGGGCTTTTGAAAAACTGTTTTTT.

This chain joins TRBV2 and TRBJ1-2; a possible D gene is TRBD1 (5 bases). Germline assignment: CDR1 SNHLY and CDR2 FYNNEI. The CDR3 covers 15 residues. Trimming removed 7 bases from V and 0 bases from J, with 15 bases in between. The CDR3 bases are TGTGCCAGCAACGATGGGGGGTCCCCTAACTATGGCTACACCTTC. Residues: CASNDGGSPNYGYTF. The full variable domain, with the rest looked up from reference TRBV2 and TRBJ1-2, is EPEVTQTPSHQVTQMGQEVILRCVPISNHLYFYWYRQILGQKVEFLVSFYNNEISEKSEIFDDQFSVERPDGSNFTLKIRSTKLEDSAMYFCASNDGGSPNYGYTFGSGTRLTVV.